Below are 20 T cell receptor beta chains sequenced from a single sample in a study of cytomegalovirus exposure and HLA in healthy donors. The primer mix had 60 Vbeta and 13 Jbeta primers. Generated by immunoSEQ multiplex PCR, the TCRdb table keeps only in-frame clones and is missing some. Among 110,000 or so clones listed, under 85% were seen once. The sequenced sample consisted of PBMCs. The receptors stem from a man younger than 40 in good health and CMV-seronegative.

With respect to this clone: The same CDR3 is also encoded by other DNA sequences in this sample. The CDR3 is CASSLGGGQPQHF. The DNA for the CDR3 is TGCGCCAGCAGCTTGGGGGGCGGTCAGCCCCAGCATTTT. The rearrangement links TRBV5-1 to TRBJ1-5; D may be TRBD1 (5 bases). This CDR3 is 13 amino acids long. V lost 0 bases, J lost 6 bases, and 7 bases lay in between. From germline, CDR1 is SGHRS and CDR2 YFSETQ.

The chain employs TRBV5-5 and TRBJ2-1; D gene uncertain. The length of the CDR3 is 12 residues. Germline CDR1 reads SGHKS; CDR2 reads YYEKEE (reference sequence). Trimming took 0 bases from V and 9 from J, leaving 7 bases between them. The CDR3 DNA follows: TGTGCCAGCAGCTTGGGAACGGGTGAGCAGTTCTTC. This translates into CASSLGTGEQFF.

The chain carries TRBV10-3 and TRBJ1-3; weak D call: TRBD1 (5 bases). Germline V gene sequence: CDR1 ENHRY, CDR2 SYGVKD. CDR3 length: 16 amino acids. V lost 0 bases and J lost 0, with 9 bases in between. For the CDR3, the DNA is TGTGCCATCAGTGAGTCGGGGCTGAACTCTGGAAACACCATATATTTT. Translation gives CAISESGLNSGNTIYF.

The chain employs TRBV5-1 and TRBJ2-7; D is perhaps TRBD2 (6 bases). V lost 0 bases and J 2 bases, leaving 12 bases between the germline ends. This CDR3 comprises 15 residues. Germline V gives CDR1 SGHRS, CDR2 YFSETQ. The CDR3 DNA is TGCGCCAGCAGCTTGGTTGGTAGCGGCACCTACGAGCAGTACTTC. Amino acid sequence: CASSLVGSGTYEQYF.

The V call is TRBV30, the J call TRBJ2-3; D might be TRBD2 (6 bases). Germline CDR1 reads GTSNPN; CDR2 reads SVGIG (reference sequence). This CDR3 has 14 amino acids. The V and J ends lost 8 bases and 0 bases respectively, with 15 bases between them. The CDR3 protein is CAQAAGTSTDTQYF. The DNA for the CDR3 is TGTGCCCAGGCAGCGGGCACTAGCACAGATACGCAGTATTTT.

The V gene is TRBV27, the J gene TRBJ1-2; TRBD1 agrees at 9 bases. Germline CDR1 and CDR2: MNHEY and SMNVEV (reference sequence). There are 13 residues in the CDR3. The junction had 6 bases not matched to a gene; V was cut back by 6 bases and J by 7 bases. CDR3 in DNA: TGTGCCAGCAGCCTGACAGGGGGTTTTGGCTACACCTTC. It is translated as CASSLTGGFGYTF.

The chain couples TRBV1 to TRBJ2-1; TRBD2, the table's D call, was not compared with the DNA. TRBV1 is recorded as a pseudogene. The CDR3 loop spans 15 amino acids. CDR3 sequence: CTSSQAGITYNEQFF. CDR3 bases: TGCACCAGCAGCCAAGCGGGTATCACCTACAATGAGCAGTTCTTC.

V usage is TRBV30 and J usage is TRBJ2-7, with 7 bases aligning to TRBD1. Germline values: CDR1 GTSNPN, CDR2 SVGIG (reference sequence). This CDR3 region has 13 residues. The V gene end was trimmed by 0 bases and the J gene end by 3 bases; junction bases not matched to a gene: 2. The CDR3 DNA reads TGTGCCTGGAGTGTACACAGGGGCTACGAGCAGTACTTC. Translation gives CAWSVHRGYEQYF.

V gene TRBV7-8 combines with J gene TRBJ2-7; possible D gene TRBD1, 5 bases. Trimming cost V 1 base and J 5 bases, with 15 bases left between them. Germline CDR1 SGHVS, CDR2 FQNEAQ. The CDR3 extends over 15 amino acids. Here the CDR3 DNA reads TGTGCCAGCAGCTTAGAGTGGGCAGGGTCCCACGAGCAGTACTTC. It translates to CASSLEWAGSHEQYF.

V usage is TRBV5-4 and J usage is TRBJ2-1; 7 nucleotides agree with TRBD2. The CDR3 extends over 15 amino acids. V lost 0 bases and J lost 4; bases outside the gene matches: 4. Germline values: CDR1 SGHNT, CDR2 YYREEE (reference sequence). The CDR3 DNA reads TGTGCCAGCAGCTTGGACGGGAGGAGATACAATGAGCAGTTCTTC. This gives the protein CASSLDGRRYNEQFF.

The V and J genes are TRBV5-8 and TRBJ1-2; the D is unclear. In germline, CDR1 is SGHTS, CDR2 YDEGEE. The CDR3 spans 12 residues. Trimming shortened V by 0 bases and J by 8 bases, and 8 bases separated the two germline ends. CDR3 DNA sequence: TGTGCCAGCAGCTTGGGTCGGGTGGGCTACACCTTC. Its protein is CASSLGRVGYTF.

This clone was seen just once. The chain has TRBV30 and TRBJ1-3; 7 bases are shared with TRBD1. V trimming: 3 bases; J trimming: 3 bases; junction bases outside the gene matches: 5. This CDR3 has 14 amino acids. Germline CDR1 and CDR2: GTSNPN and SVGIG (reference sequence). CDR3 nucleotide sequence: TGTGCCTGGAGCAGGGGGTTAGGTGGAAACACCATATATTTT. Its translation is CAWSRGLGGNTIYF.

The rearrangement uses TRBV11-2 and TRBJ2-7; TRBD2 matches at 10 bases. The trim removed 0 bases at V and 0 bases at J, leaving 2 bases unmatched. This CDR3 spans 16 amino acids. From germline, CDR1 is SGHAT and CDR2 FQNNGV. The CDR3 is CASSLELAGSSYEQYF. The CDR3 DNA reads TGTGCCAGCAGCTTAGAACTAGCGGGAAGCTCCTACGAGCAGTACTTC.

This clone has only a few counts. The chain uses TRBV5-6 and TRBJ2-3, with D possibly matching TRBD1 (6 bases). The CDR3 length is 15 residues. Germline lookup yields CDR1 SGHDT and CDR2 YYEEEE. Between the trimmed V and J ends, which lost 5 bases and 2 bases, there was a span of 15 bases. The CDR3 coding sequence is TGTGCCAGCAGTCTTGGCGCAGGGGACACAGATACGCAGTATTTT. Protein product: CASSLGAGDTDTQYF. Full variable domain (outside the CDR3, taken from reference TRBV5-6 and TRBJ2-3): DAGVTQSPTHLIKTRGQQVTLRCSPKSGHDTVSWYQQALGQGPQFIFQYYEEEERQRGNFPDRFSGHQFPNYSSELNVNALLLGDSALYLCASSLGAGDTDTQYFGPGTRLTVL.

A word on this clone: This same CDR3 is encoded by further DNA sequences in the sample. The chain recombines TRBV5-1 with TRBJ2-2; D not certain. The ends were cut back, 0 bases at V and 0 bases at J, with 6 bases in the middle. CDR1 SGHRS and CDR2 YFSETQ come from the germline V gene. The length of the CDR3 is 15 residues. CDR3 region: CASSLGGANTGELFF. The CDR3 DNA is TGCGCCAGCAGCTTGGGAGGTGCGAACACCGGGGAGCTGTTTTTT.

The V call is TRBV7-9, the J call TRBJ1-1, with unresolved D. The V end lost 1 base, the J end lost 5 bases, and 11 bases lay between the germline ends. The CDR3 is made up of 14 amino acids. CDR1 is SEHNR, CDR2 FQNEAQ, per germline (reference sequence). CDR3 coding DNA: TGTGCCAGCAGCTTAGAGGAGAAAGGAACTGAAGCTTTCTTT. Its protein is CASSLEEKGTEAFF. The full variable domain, with the rest looked up from reference TRBV7-9 and TRBJ1-1, is DTGVSQNPRHKITKRGQNVTFRCDPISEHNRLYWYRQTLGQGPEFLTYFQNEAQLEKSRLLSDRFSAERPKGSFSTLEIQRTEQGDSAMYLCASSLEEKGTEAFFGQGTRLTVV.

This clone appeared a single time. V usage is TRBV5-1 and J usage is TRBJ1-2; possibly TRBD1 for D (6 bases). The V and J ends lost 4 bases and 5 bases respectively, with 18 bases between them. This CDR3 is built from 15 residues. Germline assignment: CDR1 SGHRS and CDR2 YFSETQ. DNA for the CDR3: TGCGCCAGCAGCCTCGGGGGGGGCCGTAATTATGGCTACACCTTC. Encoded protein: CASSLGGGRNYGYTF. Combining the CDR3 with reference TRBV5-1 and TRBJ1-2 gives the whole variable domain KAGVTQTPRYLIKTRGQQVTLSCSPISGHRSVSWYQQTPGQGLQFLFEYFSETQRNKGNFPGRFSGRQFSNSRSEMNVSTLELGDSALYLCASSLGGGRNYGYTFGSGTRLTVV.

The rearrangement links TRBV5-1 to TRBJ2-3; 12 nucleotides agree with TRBD2. The V gene's germline CDR1 is SGHRS and CDR2 YFSETQ. The CDR3 consists of 18 residues. J was trimmed by 1 base and V by 3 bases; bases with no gene match: 9. For the CDR3, the DNA is TGCGCCAGCAGCTGGGCTAGCGGGGGGGCCTCTGGCACAGATACGCAGTATTTT. It translates to CASSWASGGASGTDTQYF.

This clone was counted once. This rearrangement joins TRBV15 to TRBJ2-7; possible D gene TRBD2, 5 bases. The CDR3 has 13 amino acids. Trimming pared 8 bases from V and 0 bases from J, leaving 11 bases between. In germline, CDR1 is LNHNV, CDR2 YYDKDF (reference sequence). The CDR3: CATYRELSYEQYF. CDR3 DNA: TGTGCCACCTATCGGGAACTCTCCTACGAGCAGTACTTC.

This clone has a handful of counts. One junction end does not reproduce the germline sequence, and a read error may be involved. Other DNA sequences in the same sample also yield this CDR3. The rearrangement links TRBV6-1 to TRBJ2-3; 7 positions match TRBD2. Germline CDR1 reads MNHNS; CDR2 reads SASEGT. CDR3 length: 13 residues. CDR3 nucleotides: TGTGCCAGCAGTGAGCGGGAGTGGGATACGCAATATTTT. Translation gives CASSEREWDTQYF.